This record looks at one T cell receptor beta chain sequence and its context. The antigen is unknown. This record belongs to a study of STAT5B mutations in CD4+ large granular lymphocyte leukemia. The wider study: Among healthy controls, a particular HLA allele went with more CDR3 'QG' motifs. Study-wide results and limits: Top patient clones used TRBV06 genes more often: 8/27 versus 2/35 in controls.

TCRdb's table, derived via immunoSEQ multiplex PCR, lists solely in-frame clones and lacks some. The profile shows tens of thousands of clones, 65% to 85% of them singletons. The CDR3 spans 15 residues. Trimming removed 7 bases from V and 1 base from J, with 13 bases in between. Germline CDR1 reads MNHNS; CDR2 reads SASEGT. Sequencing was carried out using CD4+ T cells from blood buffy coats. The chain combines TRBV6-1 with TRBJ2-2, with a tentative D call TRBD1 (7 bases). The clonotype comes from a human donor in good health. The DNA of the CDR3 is TGTGCCAGCACGCGGGGACAGCTGAACACCGGGGAGCTGTTTTTT. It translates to CASTRGQLNTGELFF.